This T cell receptor (beta chain) is from a study of molecular identifiers for immune sequencing clone quantification. TCRdb redid the calling of the PCR reads with MiXCR, one entry per CDR3 protein. The sample yields around 480,000 distinct CDR3 sequences, less than 30% seen once. Trimming stripped 1 base from V and 3 bases from J, with 7 bases between. Germline V lookup: CDR1 MDHEN, CDR2 SYDVKM. CDR3 size: 13 residues. The J gene is TRBJ2-7, the V gene TRBV28, with unresolved D. The source is a human donor in good health. Some libraries in this study had Jurkat cell RNA spiked in. The sample consisted of naive CD8+ T cells from blood, with Jurkat cell RNA spiked in. Noted subset: FACS-sorted CD8+CD4-CCR7+CD45RA+ naive T cells. The CDR3 reads CASSLLGIYEQYF. The CDR3 DNA reads as TGTGCCAGCAGTTTATTAGGGATCTACGAGCAGTACTTC.